This T cell receptor (beta chain) was found in a study of OX40 agonist ivuxolimab in advanced cancers. As for the study in general: The study treated patients with ivuxolimab, an agonistic anti-OX40 (CD134) antibody. Points from the study as a whole: There were also nonresponders showing low normalized T-cell clonal expansion.

J lost 2 bases, V lost 3 bases, and 5 bases had no gene match. CDR1 and CDR2 from the germline V gene are PRHDT and FYEKMQ (reference sequence). The CDR3 is made up of 17 amino acids. To note about this clone: Antigen: not known.

The protocol was immunoSEQ multiplex PCR, while the TCRdb copy is restricted to in-frame clones and leaves out a portion. This sample has fewer than 15,000 clones, with approximately 84% found just once. This TCR was recovered from an adult with an advanced solid tumor such as melanoma, head and neck, liver or kidney cancer. The chain links TRBV13 to TRBJ2-5, with 14 bases lining up with TRBD2. The material was CD4+ or CD8+ T cells sorted from blood, obtained in a trial of the OX40 agonist ivuxolimab. The CDR3 DNA is TGTGCCAGCAGCTTGGGACTAGCGGGAGCGGGACAAGAGACCCAGTACTTC. Translated, it gives CASSLGLAGAGQETQYF.